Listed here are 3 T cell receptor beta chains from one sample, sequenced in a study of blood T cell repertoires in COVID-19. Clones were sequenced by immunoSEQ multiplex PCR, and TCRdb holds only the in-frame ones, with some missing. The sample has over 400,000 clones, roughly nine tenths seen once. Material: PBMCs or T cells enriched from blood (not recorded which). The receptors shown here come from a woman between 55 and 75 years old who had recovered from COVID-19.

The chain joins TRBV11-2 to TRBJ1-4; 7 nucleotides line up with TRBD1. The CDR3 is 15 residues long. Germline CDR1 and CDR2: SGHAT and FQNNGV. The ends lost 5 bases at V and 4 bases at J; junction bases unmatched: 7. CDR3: CASSNRQGNNEKLFF. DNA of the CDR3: TGTGCCAGCAGCAACCGACAGGGAAATAATGAAAAACTGTTTTTT.

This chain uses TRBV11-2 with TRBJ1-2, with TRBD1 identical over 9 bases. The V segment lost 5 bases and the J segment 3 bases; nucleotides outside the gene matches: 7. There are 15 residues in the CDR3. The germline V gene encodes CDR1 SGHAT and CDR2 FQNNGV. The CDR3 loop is CASSDYRGRDYGYTF. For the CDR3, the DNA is TGTGCCAGCAGCGACTACAGGGGGCGCGACTATGGCTACACCTTC.

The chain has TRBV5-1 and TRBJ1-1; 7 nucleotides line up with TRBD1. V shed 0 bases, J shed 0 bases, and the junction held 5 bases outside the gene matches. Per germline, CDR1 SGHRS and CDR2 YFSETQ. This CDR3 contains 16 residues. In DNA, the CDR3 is TGCGCCAGCAGCTTGGGCAGGGGGAAAGTGAACACTGAAGCTTTCTTT. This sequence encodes CASSLGRGKVNTEAFF.